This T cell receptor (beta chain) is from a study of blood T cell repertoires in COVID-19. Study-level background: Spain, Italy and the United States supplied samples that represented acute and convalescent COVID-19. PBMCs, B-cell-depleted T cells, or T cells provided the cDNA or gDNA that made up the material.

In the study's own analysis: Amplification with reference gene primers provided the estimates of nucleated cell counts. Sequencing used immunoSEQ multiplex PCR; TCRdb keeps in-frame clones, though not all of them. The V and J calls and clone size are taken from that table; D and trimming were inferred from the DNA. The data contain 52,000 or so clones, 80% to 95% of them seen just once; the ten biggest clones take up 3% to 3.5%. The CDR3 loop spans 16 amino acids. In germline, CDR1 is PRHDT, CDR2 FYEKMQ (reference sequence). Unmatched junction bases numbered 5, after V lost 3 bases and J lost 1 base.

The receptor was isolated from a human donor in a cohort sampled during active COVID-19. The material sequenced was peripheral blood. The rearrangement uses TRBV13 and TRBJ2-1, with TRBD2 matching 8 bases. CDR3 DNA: TGTGCCAGCAGCTTTGGCGGGAGGTCGTCCTACAATGAGCAGTTCTTC. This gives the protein CASSFGGRSSYNEQFF.